The T cell receptor (beta chain) under discussion was sequenced for a study of cytomegalovirus exposure and HLA in healthy donors. Study conclusions and caveats: Associated with cytomegalovirus, according to the listing, were around 160 TCR beta chains.

Primers: 60 Vbeta forward and 13 Jbeta reverse. Method: immunoSEQ multiplex PCR; TCRdb's copy keeps in-frame clones and lacks some. Among 95,000 to 100,000 clones, about 74% were seen once, and the ten largest hold less than 2%. Germline V gene data show CDR1 as LNHDA and CDR2 as SQIVND (reference sequence). The CDR3 extends over 15 amino acids. Trimming cost V 8 bases and J 0 bases, with 14 bases left between them. This clone showed up just a few times. No antigen is known for it. The V call is TRBV19, the J call TRBJ2-1; tentatively, D is TRBD1 (6 bases). The clonotype comes from a male donor in good health and CMV-seronegative. The sample taken for sequencing was PBMCs. CDR3 DNA sequence: TGTGCCAGTGCCCCGGACAGAGACTCCTACAATGAGCAGTTCTTC. This gives the protein CASAPDRDSYNEQFF. Combining the CDR3 with reference TRBV19 and TRBJ2-1 gives the whole variable domain DGGITQSPKYLFRKEGQNVTLSCEQNLNHDAMYWYRQDPGQGLRLIYYSQIVNDFQKGDIAEGYSVSREKKESFPLTVTSAQKNPTAFYLCASAPDRDSYNEQFFGPGTRLTVL.